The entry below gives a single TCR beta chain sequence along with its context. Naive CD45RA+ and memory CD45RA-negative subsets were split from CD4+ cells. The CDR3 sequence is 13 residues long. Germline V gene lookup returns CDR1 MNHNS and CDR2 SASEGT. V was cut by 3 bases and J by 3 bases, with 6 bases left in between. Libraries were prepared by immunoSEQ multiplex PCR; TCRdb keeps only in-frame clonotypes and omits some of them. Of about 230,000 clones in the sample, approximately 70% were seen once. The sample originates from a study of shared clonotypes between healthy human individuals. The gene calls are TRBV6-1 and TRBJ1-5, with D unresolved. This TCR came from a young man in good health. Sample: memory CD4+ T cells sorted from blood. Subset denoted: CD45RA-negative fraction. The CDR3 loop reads CASSDRLNQPQHF. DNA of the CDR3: TGTGCCAGCAGTGACAGGCTCAATCAGCCCCAGCATTTT.